These 16 T cell receptor beta chains came from one sample sequenced in a study of blood T cell repertoires in COVID-19. TCRdb keeps only in-frame clones here, not all; method: immunoSEQ multiplex PCR. The repertoire holds roughly 50,000 clones, approximately 85% seen once, with around 33% in the top ten. Sequencing input: peripheral blood. The receptors come from a woman aged 80 or older with COVID-19, enrolled during active disease.

The V gene is TRBV9, the J gene TRBJ2-5, with 9 bases matching TRBD1. Germline CDR1 and CDR2: SGDLS and YYNGEE. This CDR3 spans 13 amino acids. J gave up 2 bases and V 8 bases, and 4 bases lay outside the gene matches. The DNA for the CDR3 is TGTGCCAGGGACAGGGGAGGGCAAGAGACCCAGTACTTC. This codes for CARDRGGQETQYF.

CDR3 sequence: CASSRGEAFSYEQYF. In DNA, the CDR3 is TGCGCCAGCAGCCGCGGCGAGGCGTTCTCCTACGAGCAGTACTTC. The chain has TRBV4-1 and TRBJ2-7; no clear D. The CDR3 length is 15 residues. Trimming cost V 4 bases and J 0 bases, with 13 bases left between them. Germline CDR1 and CDR2: MGHRA and YSYEKL.

The chain joins TRBV4-3 to TRBJ2-5; 15 nucleotides line up with TRBD2. With 3 bases clipped from V and 0 bases from J, the junction kept 8 bases outside the gene matches. The CDR3 covers 19 residues. Germline V gene sequence: CDR1 LGHNA, CDR2 YSLEER. In nucleotides, the CDR3 is TGCGCCAGCAGCCAGGGACTAGCGGGGGGCCGATCGTACCAAGAGACCCAGTACTTC. Translation: CASSQGLAGGRSYQETQYF.

This clone came up once. The chain combines TRBV3-1 (or the pseudogene TRBV3-2) with TRBJ2-1; D possibly corresponds to TRBD2 (5 bases). Germline lookup yields CDR1 LGHDT and CDR2 YNNKEL (reference sequence). Trimming took off 1 base at V and 3 bases at J, with 10 bases between the two ends. The CDR3 consists of 15 residues. DNA of the CDR3: TGTGCCAGCAGCCAAGGCCCGGGGTTCTACAATGAGCAGTTCTTC. Its protein product is CASSQGPGFYNEQFF.

This chain uses TRBV11-3 with TRBJ2-3; D perhaps matches TRBD2 (7 bases). CDR3 length equals 15 residues. The V gene's germline CDR1 is SGHNT and CDR2 YENEEA. The V and J ends lost 5 bases and 2 bases respectively, with 14 bases between them. The CDR3 nucleotides are TGTGCCAGCAGCGTGACGGGGGGCTTCACAGATACGCAGTATTTT. It yields the protein CASSVTGGFTDTQYF.

The gene calls are TRBV19 and TRBJ2-2; a weak D match, TRBD1 (5 bases). Germline V gene lookup returns CDR1 LNHDA and CDR2 SQIVND (reference sequence). The CDR3 has 15 amino acids. V gave up 3 bases and J gave up 1 base, with 9 bases separating them. The CDR3 sequence: CASSIQGLNTGELFF. Here the CDR3 DNA reads TGTGCCAGTAGTATTCAGGGTTTGAACACCGGGGAGCTGTTTTTT.

V and J are TRBV20-1 and TRBJ1-2; D remains unclear. Germline CDR1 reads DFQATT; CDR2 reads SNEGSKA (reference sequence). Deletions cut 8 bases from V and 1 base from J, with 8 bases between. The CDR3 runs to 11 residues. Here the CDR3 reads CSIQVNYGYTF. The DNA of the CDR3 is TGCAGTATACAAGTTAACTATGGCTACACCTTC.

The V gene is TRBV29-1, the J gene TRBJ1-1; 11 bases line up with TRBD1. V lost 4 bases to trimming and J lost 1 base; unmatched junction nucleotides: 5. The CDR3 runs 15 residues. CDR1 and CDR2 (germline): SQVTM, ANQGSEA. This CDR3 is CSVVAGTGGNTEAFF. The CDR3 coding sequence is TGCAGCGTTGTAGCGGGGACAGGGGGGAACACTGAAGCTTTCTTT.

The gene calls are TRBV7-9 and TRBJ2-1, with 8 positions matching TRBD2. CDR1 is SEHNR, CDR2 FQNEAQ, per germline (reference sequence). V lost 3 bases and J lost 3; bases outside the gene matches: 13. There are 18 residues in the CDR3. Here the CDR3 reads CASSFPRIAGSSYNEQFF. The CDR3 nucleotides are TGTGCCAGCAGCTTCCCGCGGATAGCGGGGAGCAGCTACAATGAGCAGTTCTTC.

This clone occurred a few times. The chain carries TRBV6-6 and TRBJ1-6; perhaps TRBD1 as D (5 bases). Looked up from germline, CDR1 is MNHNY and CDR2 is SVGAGI (reference sequence). This CDR3 has 18 residues. The V end lost 7 bases, the J end lost 0 bases, and 19 bases lay between the germline ends. CDR3 bases: TGTGCCAGCATTCGTGGACAACAACTGAGCTCCTATAATTCACCCCTCCACTTT. This gives the protein CASIRGQQLSSYNSPLHF.

In this sample, this clone turned up a few times. The J gene is TRBJ1-5, the V gene TRBV7-9; 12 nucleotides line up with TRBD1. The V segment lost 5 bases and the J segment 5 bases; nucleotides outside the gene matches: 4. There are 15 residues in the CDR3. Germline CDR1 and CDR2: SEHNR and FQNEAQ (reference sequence). The CDR3 loop is CASSKGTGGDQPQHF. In DNA form, the CDR3 reads TGTGCCAGCAGCAAGGGGACAGGGGGCGATCAGCCCCAGCATTTT.

The V and J genes are TRBV5-6 and TRBJ2-1; 10 bases line up with TRBD1. The V gene end was trimmed by 4 bases and the J gene end by 3 bases; junction bases not matched to a gene: 7. The CDR3 contains 16 residues. Germline CDR1 is SGHDT and CDR2 is YYEEEE. CDR3 protein: CASSRGTGDYYNEQFF. The CDR3, as DNA: TGTGCCAGCAGCCGCGGGACAGGGGACTACTACAATGAGCAGTTCTTC.

The rearrangement joins TRBV27 to TRBJ2-2, with D possibly TRBD2 on 7 matching bases. V was shortened by 4 bases and J by 5 bases, with 14 bases between the two germline ends. This CDR3 has 15 residues. CDR1 and CDR2 from the germline V gene are MNHEY and SMNVEV (reference sequence). The CDR3 reads CASSSYREGTGELFF. The CDR3 DNA reads as TGTGCCAGCAGTTCTTACAGGGAGGGGACCGGGGAGCTGTTTTTT.

Only a few counts were recorded for this clone. This chain links TRBV6-5 with TRBJ2-7; D perhaps matches TRBD1 (6 bases). The germline V gene encodes CDR1 MNHEY and CDR2 SVGAGI. V lost 4 bases, J lost 9 bases, and 16 bases lay in between. The CDR3 covers 13 residues. CDR3 nucleotides: TGTGCCAGCAGTTCTACAGGGATAATGGCGCAGTACTTC. Protein sequence: CASSSTGIMAQYF.

The chain is built from TRBV18 and TRBJ2-3; TRBD1 aligns across 7 bases. V lost 1 base and J lost 3; bases outside the gene matches: 7. This CDR3 contains 16 residues. Per the germline V gene, CDR1 is KGHSH and CDR2 is LQKENI. The CDR3 nucleotides read TGTGCCAGCTCACCACTGAGGGGGCTTGGAACAGATACGCAGTATTTT. Its translation: CASSPLRGLGTDTQYF.

The rearrangement links TRBV27 to TRBJ2-6, with TRBD1 matching over 8 bases. This CDR3 has 17 amino acids. Germline CDR1 is MNHEY and CDR2 is SMNVEV (reference sequence). Trimming at V came to 6 bases and at J to 1 base, leaving 8 bases not matched to a gene. The DNA for the CDR3 is TGTGCCAGCAGCCCCCGGGACAGGCCATCTGGGGCCAACGTCCTGACTTTC. It yields the protein CASSPRDRPSGANVLTF.